Listed below are T cell receptor beta chains from one sample, sequenced in a study of T cells in Graves' hyperthyroidism and ophthalmopathy. Using its own MiXCR run on the multiplex PCR reads, TCRdb lists one record per CDR3 protein. The table has about 290,000 distinct CDR3 sequences, roughly 15% seen once. Sequenced sample: blood. Receptors were obtained from a woman in her forties with Graves' hyperthyroidism. Both conserved end residues are part of each CDR3. The D gene is left open where the match is weak. Clone size appears in some rows only: once, few, many, or a class for an expanded clone.

>-|TRBJ2-7|many|TRBV5-1
TGCGCCAGCAGCTTTATACCCTCGGACAGAACCTACGAGCAGTACTTC
CASSFIPSDRTYEQYF
>-|TRBJ2-5|many|TRBV5-1
TGCGCCAGCAGCGAGCCAACTGGGGACCTCGAGACCCAGTACTTC
CASSEPTGDLETQYF
>TRBD2|TRBJ2-1|many|TRBV2
TGTGCCAGCAGCCGTACTAGCGGGAGATTAGATGAGCAGTTCTTC
CASSRTSGRLDEQFF
>TRBD1|TRBJ1-4|many|TRBV11-2
TGTGCCAGCAGCTTCGGGACAGGGGGAACTAATGAAAAACTGTTTTTT
CASSFGTGGTNEKLFF
>TRBD1|TRBJ1-2|many|TRBV28
TGTGCCAGCAGACGGGACAGGCTGTTGGGCTACACCTTC
CASRRDRLLGYTF
>TRBD1|TRBJ1-2|many|TRBV28
TGTGCCAGCAGACCCGACAGGGACGGCTACACCTTC
CASRPDRDGYTF
>TRBD1|TRBJ2-1|few|TRBV20-1
TGCAGTGAATGGGACAGACACAATGAGCAGTTCTTC
CSEWDRHNEQFF
>-|TRBJ2-1|-|TRBV9
TGTGCCAGCAGCGTAGCCGGAAACAATGAGCAGTTCTTC
CASSVAGNNEQFF
>-|TRBJ2-4|many|TRBV20-1
TGCAGCCAGAGGTTAGCCAAAAACATTCAGTACTTC
CSQRLAKNIQYF
>-|TRBJ2-3|many|TRBV5-1
TGCGCCAGCAGCTTGGTCTCGCCCAACACAGATACGCAGTATTTT
CASSLVSPNTDTQYF
>-|TRBJ1-3|-|TRBV4-1
TGCGCCAGCAGCCGGGATGCACCGACGGGGGGGCGAGGCTCTGGAAACACCATATATTTT
CASSRDAPTGGRGSGNTIYF
>-|TRBJ2-2|many|TRBV5-8
TGTGCCAGCAGGGAGACCGGGACTTATGAAACCGGGGAGCTGTTTTTT
CASRETGTYETGELFF
>-|TRBJ1-3|few|TRBV19
TGTGCCAGTAGTCTACAGAGCTCTGGAAACACCATATATTTT
CASSLQSSGNTIYF
>-|TRBJ2-7|many|TRBV11-2
TGTGCCAGCAGCACAACCCTCGGAGGTCAAAGCTCCTACGAGCAGTACTTC
CASSTTLGGQSSYEQYF
>TRBD1|TRBJ1-1|many|TRBV15
TGTGCCACCAGCAGAGCAACCACAGGGGGTGGAACTGAAGCTTTCTTT
CATSRATTGGGTEAFF
>-|TRBJ2-1|-|TRBV30
TGTGCCTGGAGTGTAGATTTTGGCAATGAGCAGTTCTTC
CAWSVDFGNEQFF
>-|TRBJ2-7|-|TRBV15
TGTGCCACCAGCCCCGAGCGCAATTCCTACGAGCAGTACTTC
CATSPERNSYEQYF
>-|TRBJ1-3|-|TRBV5-6
TGTGCCAGCAGTTTAAGGGGCGCGGACACCATATATTTT
CASSLRGADTIYF
>TRBD2|TRBJ2-7|few|TRBV6-1
TGTGCCAGCAGCCTAGCGGAGAACTACGAGCAGTACTTC
CASSLAENYEQYF
>-|TRBJ2-1|few|TRBV29-1
TGCAGCGTTGGAGGCCATTCCAGCAGCTCCTACAATGAGCAGTTCTTC
CSVGGHSSSSYNEQFF
>TRBD1|TRBJ1-5|-|TRBV28
TGTGCCAGCAGTCTCCGGGACAGGGGAGATCATCAGCCCCAGCATTTT
CASSLRDRGDHQPQHF
>-|TRBJ2-3|-|TRBV2
TGTGCCAGCAGTGAGGTGGGGCCAGGCTACACAGATACGCAGTATTTT
CASSEVGPGYTDTQYF
>-|TRBJ2-1|-|TRBV18
TGTGCCAGCTCACCACCCGGCCAGCGAAAGGCCAATGAGCAGTTCTTC
CASSPPGQRKANEQFF
>-|TRBJ2-6|few|TRBV24-1
TGTGCCACCAGTACGGGACGGATCTCTGGGGCCAACGTCCTGACTTTC
CATSTGRISGANVLTF
>-|TRBJ1-1|many|TRBV2
TGTGCCAGCAGTGGGGGTCGGAGGAACACTGAAGCTTTCTTT
CASSGGRRNTEAFF
>TRBD2|TRBJ2-2|-|TRBV6-5
TGTGCCAGCAGTTACTCGTACCCTAGCGGGGGCGGGAACACCGGGGAGCTGTTTTTT
CASSYSYPSGGGNTGELFF
>-|TRBJ2-3|-|TRBV5-1
TGCGCCAGCAGCCCTAGGGAACCGACAGATACGCAGTATTTT
CASSPREPTDTQYF
>TRBD1|TRBJ1-1|-|TRBV27
TGTGCCAGCGGACAGGGGGATACTGAAGCTTTCTTT
CASGQGDTEAFF
>-|TRBJ1-4|-|TRBV30
TGTGCCTGGGGTCCGCACAGGGTGTCTAATGAAAAACTGTTTTTT
CAWGPHRVSNEKLFF
>TRBD1|TRBJ1-1|few|TRBV12-5
TGTGCTAGTGGCCGAAGACAGGGACTGGCTTTCTTT
CASGRRQGLAFF
>TRBD2|TRBJ2-3|many|TRBV6-1
TGTGCCAGCAGTAAAACAGCGGGAGGACTCTACCGAAGTGGTACAGATACGCAGTATTTT
CASSKTAGGLYRSGTDTQYF
>-|TRBJ2-2|-|TRBV25-1
TGTGCCAGCAGTGAAGGGGGCCTCTCCGACACCGGGGAGCTGTTTTTT
CASSEGGLSDTGELFF
>TRBD1|TRBJ2-1|many|TRBV2
TGTGCCAGCAGCGATACTGGCGGGGACAGGGCTTTTAATGAGCAGTTCTTC
CASSDTGGDRAFNEQFF
>TRBD2|TRBJ2-7|many|TRBV15
TGTGCCACCAGCAGAGAGAACGGGAGGACTTCGTACGAGCAGTACTTC
CATSRENGRTSYEQYF
>TRBD1|TRBJ2-2|-|TRBV11-2
TGTGCCAGCGTCAGGGCAGGGGGAGCCGGGGAGCTGTTTTTT
CASVRAGGAGELFF